This paragraph reports one T cell receptor beta chain. Its target is unknown. V lost 6 bases, J lost 10 bases, and 6 bases stayed unmatched. CDR3 size: 12 residues. Germline V gene data show CDR1 as LNHDA and CDR2 as SQIVND (reference sequence). This entry comes from a study of response to subunit inactivated influenza vaccine. General observations from the study: The authors suggested that every seasonal influenza vaccination recruits few new T cells.

TCRdb passed the RT-PCR reads through MiXCR, listing each CDR3 protein once. The sample lists 500,000 to 600,000 distinct CDR3 sequences, about an eighth occurring once. The origin of this receptor is a man aged 50 or older who received an inactivated influenza vaccine. The chain combines TRBV19 with TRBJ2-1; 7 nucleotides match TRBD1. This specimen consisted of PBMCs from blood, obtained on the day of vaccination. The DNA for the CDR3 is TGTGCCAGTAGCCCTCAGGGGGAGGAGCAGTTCTTC. It codes for CASSPQGEEQFF.